A single sample gave rise to the 3 T cell receptor beta chains below, sequenced in a study of T cells in Graves' hyperthyroidism and ophthalmopathy. The source material, RNA transcripts, was used to amplify TCR beta CDR3 regions. First-round RT-PCR with HTBI primers amplified the TCR CDR3 region. TCRdb redid the calling of the multiplex PCR reads with MiXCR, one entry per CDR3 protein. The sample includes 450,000 to 550,000 distinct CDR3 sequences, approximately 25% of them seen just once. The sample consisted of blood. The source of these receptors is a woman aged 30 to 39 with Graves' ophthalmopathy.

The chain couples TRBV12-3 or TRBV12-4 to TRBJ2-2; no clear D gene. Trimming pared 3 bases from V and 1 base from J, leaving 6 bases between. The CDR3 runs to 14 residues. The CDR3 DNA reads TGTGCCAGCAGTTTCGAGTGGAACACCGGGGAGCTGTTTTTT. This gives the protein CASSFEWNTGELFF.

This clonotype was seen only once. The gene calls are TRBV12-3 or TRBV12-4 and TRBJ2-2, with 9 bases matching TRBD2. Germline trimming cut 2 bases from V and 6 bases from J; bases unmatched to any gene: 4. The CDR3 has 15 amino acids. CDR3 sequence: CASSLRRGGAGELFF. In nucleotides, the CDR3 is TGTGCCAGCAGTTTAAGGCGGGGGGGCGCCGGGGAGCTGTTTTTT.

This chain uses TRBV6-2 or TRBV6-3 with TRBJ2-6, with D hard to call. V was pared by 5 bases and J by 0 bases, with 11 bases between. Germline CDR1 and CDR2: MNHEY and SVGEGT. The CDR3 totals 16 residues. Here the CDR3 DNA reads TGTGCCAGCAGTCCCCGTTCGGACTCTGGGGCCAACGTCCTGACTTTC. Encoded protein: CASSPRSDSGANVLTF.